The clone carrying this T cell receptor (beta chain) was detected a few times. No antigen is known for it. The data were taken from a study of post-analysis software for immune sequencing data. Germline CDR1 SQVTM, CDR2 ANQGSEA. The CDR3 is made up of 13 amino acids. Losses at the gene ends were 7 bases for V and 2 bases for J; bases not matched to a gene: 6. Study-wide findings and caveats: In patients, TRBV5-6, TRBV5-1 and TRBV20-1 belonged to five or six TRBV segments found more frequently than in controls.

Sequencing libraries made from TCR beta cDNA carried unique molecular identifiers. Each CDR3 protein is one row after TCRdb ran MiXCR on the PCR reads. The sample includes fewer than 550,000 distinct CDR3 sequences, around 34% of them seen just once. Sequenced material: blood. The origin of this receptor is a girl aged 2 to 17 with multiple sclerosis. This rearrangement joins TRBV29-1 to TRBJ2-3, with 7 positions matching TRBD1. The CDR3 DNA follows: TGCAGCGCCAGGACAGGTTCCACAGATACGCAGTATTTT. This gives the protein CSARTGSTDTQYF.